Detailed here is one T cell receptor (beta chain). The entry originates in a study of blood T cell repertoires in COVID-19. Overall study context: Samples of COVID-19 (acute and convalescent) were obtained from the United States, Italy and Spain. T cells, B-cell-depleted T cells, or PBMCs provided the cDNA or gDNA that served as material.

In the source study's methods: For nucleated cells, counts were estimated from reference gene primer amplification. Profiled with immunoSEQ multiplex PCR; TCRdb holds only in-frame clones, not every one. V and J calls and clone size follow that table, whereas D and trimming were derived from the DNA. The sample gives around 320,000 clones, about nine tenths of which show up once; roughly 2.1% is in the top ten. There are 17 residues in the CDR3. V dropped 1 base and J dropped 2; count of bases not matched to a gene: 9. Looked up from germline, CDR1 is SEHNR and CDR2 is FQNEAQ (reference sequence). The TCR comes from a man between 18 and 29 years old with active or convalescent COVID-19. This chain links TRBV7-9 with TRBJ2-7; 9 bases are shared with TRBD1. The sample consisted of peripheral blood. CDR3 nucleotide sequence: TGTGCCAGCAGCTTAGTATCTGGACAGGGGCTTCCCTACGAGCAGTACTTC. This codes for CASSLVSGQGLPYEQYF.